The 16 T cell receptor beta chains given below trace back to one sample, sequenced in a study of post-analysis software for immune sequencing data. Study-level points and caveats: Included in a set of five TRBV segments more frequent in patients than controls were TRBV5-6, TRBV5-1 and TRBV20-1.

Libraries were made from TCR beta cDNA, and they carried unique molecular identifiers. TCRdb re-analysed the PCR reads in MiXCR, keeping a single row per CDR3 protein. Of 650,000 to 900,000 distinct CDR3 sequences listed, about 45% are singletons. No antigen has been assigned to these receptors. Specimen: blood. These receptors were taken from a girl aged 10 to 17 with multiple sclerosis.

The chain combines TRBV20-1 with TRBJ2-7; D remains unclear. V lost 2 bases to trimming and J lost 0 bases, with 14 bases between them. This CDR3 has 15 amino acids. The germline CDR1 and CDR2 sequences are DFQATT and SNEGSKA (reference sequence). This chain's CDR3 is CSARSVTESSYEQYF. DNA for the CDR3: TGCAGTGCTAGAAGCGTCACGGAAAGCTCCTACGAGCAGTACTTC.

V gene TRBV12-3 or TRBV12-4 combines with J gene TRBJ2-1, with D perhaps matching TRBD2 (6 bases). The CDR3 is 12 residues long. Deletions cut 4 bases from V and 14 bases from J, with 15 bases between. Here the CDR3 reads CASSSLPGEEFF. The DNA for the CDR3 is TGTGCCAGCAGTTCCCTCCCGGGAGAGGAGTTCTTC.

This chain joins TRBV20-1 and TRBJ2-7; 8 bases are shared with TRBD1. V lost 6 bases to trimming and J lost 3 bases; unmatched junction nucleotides: 7. Looked up from germline, CDR1 is DFQATT and CDR2 is SNEGSKA (reference sequence). The CDR3 covers 13 residues. The DNA of the CDR3 is TGCAGTGCACTGACAGGGGTGGTCTACGAGCAGTACTTC. Amino acid sequence: CSALTGVVYEQYF.

This clonotype was seen once. The V call is TRBV20-1, the J call TRBJ2-7; TRBD2 aligns across 13 bases. J gave up 7 bases and V 7 bases, and 4 bases lay outside the gene matches. The CDR3 loop spans 12 amino acids. CDR1 and CDR2 (germline): DFQATT, SNEGSKA (reference sequence). This chain's CDR3 is CSVGLAGDEQYF. The DNA of the CDR3 is TGCAGTGTCGGACTAGCGGGAGATGAGCAGTACTTC.

The chain employs TRBV4-2 and TRBJ2-2; D unclear. The CDR3 totals 15 residues. Trimming stripped 3 bases from V and 4 bases from J, with 12 bases between. Germline-derived CDR1 and CDR2 are LGHNA and YNFKEQ. CDR3 in DNA: TGTGCCAGCAGCCACCCTGACAAAATCACCGGGGAGCTGTTTTTT. Protein sequence: CASSHPDKITGELFF.

V is TRBV20-1 and J is TRBJ2-3; 10 nucleotides agree with TRBD2. V gave up 6 bases and J gave up 4 bases; unmatched junction bases: 13. The CDR3 extends over 16 amino acids. CDR1 and CDR2 (germline): DFQATT, SNEGSKA (reference sequence). The CDR3 reads CSAIPPTSGFPDTQYF. DNA for the CDR3: TGCAGTGCCATACCACCGACTAGCGGGTTCCCAGATACGCAGTATTTT.

A few counts support this clonotype. Here the CDR3 DNA reads TGCGCCAGCAGCCAAGGCGCGGGAGGGGGCGATGAGCAGTTCTTC. It encodes CASSQGAGGGDEQFF. The J gene is TRBJ2-1, the V gene TRBV4-1, with 9 bases identical to TRBD2. The CDR3 sequence is 15 residues long. After removal of 1 base from V and 8 bases from J, the junction contained 6 bases not matched to a gene. Germline CDR1 and CDR2: MGHRA and YSYEKL.

V and J are TRBV14 and TRBJ1-4; D not certain. The CDR3 extends over 15 amino acids. V was shortened by 0 bases and J by 4 bases, with 9 bases between the two germline ends. CDR1 is SGHDN, CDR2 FVKESK, per germline. The CDR3 nucleotides are TGTGCCAGCAGCCAAGAAGGAGGTATTAATGAAAAACTGTTTTTT. It specifies CASSQEGGINEKLFF.

This clonotype was recorded once. The gene calls are TRBV20-1 and TRBJ2-1, with D maybe TRBD2 (5 bases). V lost 0 bases to trimming and J lost 0 bases, with 15 bases between them. The CDR3 totals 17 residues. CDR1 DFQATT and CDR2 SNEGSKA come from the germline V gene (reference sequence). The CDR3 is CSARDSTGISSYNEQFF. CDR3 sequence (DNA): TGCAGTGCTAGAGATTCCACGGGGATAAGCTCCTACAATGAGCAGTTCTTC.

The chain employs TRBV4-1 and TRBJ2-7; the D gene could be TRBD1 or TRBD2 (5 bases each). This CDR3 is 16 amino acids long. Between the trimmed V and J ends, which lost 0 bases and 0 bases, there was a span of 12 bases. Germline V lookup: CDR1 MGHRA, CDR2 YSYEKL. The CDR3 sequence is CASSQDLAGSSYEQYF. The CDR3, as DNA: TGCGCCAGCAGCCAAGATCTTGCAGGGAGCTCCTACGAGCAGTACTTC.

This clonotype was counted between two and nine times. This sequence joins TRBV10-3 and TRBJ1-2; TRBD1 is a possible D gene (6 bases). This CDR3 is 12 amino acids long. V was cut by 8 bases and J by 0 bases, with 7 bases left in between. CDR1 and CDR2 from the germline V gene are ENHRY and SYGVKD. In DNA form, the CDR3 reads TGTGCCATCCACAGGGCTAACTATGGCTACACCTTC. Translating gives CAIHRANYGYTF.

The chain carries TRBV5-1 and TRBJ2-3; D unclear. Germline loops: CDR1 SGHRS, CDR2 YFSETQ. V lost 5 bases and J 6 bases, leaving 7 bases between the germline ends. The CDR3 contains 11 residues. CDR3 sequence: CASRGHDTQYF. Written as DNA, the CDR3 is TGCGCCAGCAGGGGTCATGATACGCAGTATTTT. Looking up the rest from reference TRBV5-1 and TRBJ2-3 gives the full variable domain: KAGVTQTPRYLIKTRGQQVTLSCSPISGHRSVSWYQQTPGQGLQFLFEYFSETQRNKGNFPGRFSGRQFSNSRSEMNVSTLELGDSALYLCASRGHDTQYFGPGTRLTVL.

V is TRBV15 and J is TRBJ1-5; D is undetermined. The V end was cut by 0 bases, the J end by 7 bases, with 10 bases between. Germline V gene sequence: CDR1 LNHNV, CDR2 YYDKDF (reference sequence). The length of the CDR3 is 14 residues. The CDR3: CATSREEEDQPQHF. In DNA form, the CDR3 reads TGTGCCACCAGCAGAGAAGAGGAAGACCAGCCCCAGCATTTT.

The chain carries TRBV29-1 and TRBJ2-6, with no clear D. With 2 bases removed from V and 2 bases from J, the gap between germline ends came to 10 bases. The germline V gene encodes CDR1 SQVTM and CDR2 ANQGSEA. The CDR3 spans 15 residues. In DNA, the CDR3 is TGCAGCGTTGAATCGGCGGCGGCTGGGGCCAACGTCCTGACTTTC. This codes for CSVESAAAGANVLTF.

This clonotype turned up a few times. The rearrangement uses TRBV12-3 or TRBV12-4 and TRBJ2-1; D is uncertain. Between the trimmed V and J ends, which lost 7 bases and 5 bases, there was a span of 9 bases. This CDR3 has 12 amino acids. The CDR3 nucleotides are TGTGCCAGCACCCTCCCAGACAATGAGCAGTTCTTC. It yields the protein CASTLPDNEQFF.

This clonotype was counted a few times. The chain links TRBV12-3 or TRBV12-4 to TRBJ1-1; D gene uncertain. Trimming shortened V by 0 bases and J by 1 base, and 12 bases separated the two germline ends. The length of the CDR3 is 16 residues. CDR3 in DNA: TGTGCCAGCAGTTTAGCGCCCGTGGGATCGAACACTGAAGCTTTCTTT. It specifies CASSLAPVGSNTEAFF.